This T cell receptor beta chain comes out of a study of shared clonotypes between healthy human individuals. Study-level information: Aged between 18 and 49, the donors were a couple of women and a few men.

Sequencing was performed with immunoSEQ multiplex PCR; in TCRdb, only in-frame clones are kept and a portion is missing. The repertoire consists of about 2 million clones, with over 85% occurring once and the leading ten covering around 1.1%. Only CD45RO-negative cells positively selected for CCR7 counted as naive CD8 cells, so terminally differentiated effector memory CD45RA+ cells were excluded. Trimming removed 0 bases from V and 1 base from J, with 4 bases in between. The germline CDR1 and CDR2 sequences are SGHVS and FNYEAQ. There are 14 residues in the CDR3. The chain combines TRBV7-6 with TRBJ2-1; D unresolved. The sample consisted of naive CD8+ T cells sorted from blood. The origin of this receptor is a man aged 18 to 30 in good health. The CDR3 protein is CASSLALSYNEQFF. CDR3 in DNA: TGTGCCAGCAGCTTAGCACTATCCTACAATGAGCAGTTCTTC.